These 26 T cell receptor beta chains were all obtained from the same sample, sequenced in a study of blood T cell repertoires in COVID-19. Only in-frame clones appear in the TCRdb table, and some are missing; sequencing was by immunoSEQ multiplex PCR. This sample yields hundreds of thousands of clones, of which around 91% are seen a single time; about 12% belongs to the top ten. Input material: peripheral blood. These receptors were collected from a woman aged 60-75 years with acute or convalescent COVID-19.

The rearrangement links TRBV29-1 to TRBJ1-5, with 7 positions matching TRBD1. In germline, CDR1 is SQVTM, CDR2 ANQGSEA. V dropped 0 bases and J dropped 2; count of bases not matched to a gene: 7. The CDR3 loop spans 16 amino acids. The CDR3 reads CSVEEGGRGRNQPQHF. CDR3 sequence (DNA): TGCAGCGTTGAAGAAGGGGGAAGGGGGCGCAATCAGCCCCAGCATTTT. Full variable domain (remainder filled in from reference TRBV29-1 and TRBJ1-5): SAVISQKPSRDICQRGTSLTIQCQVDSQVTMMFWYRQQPGQSLTLIATANQGSEATYESGFVIDKFPISRPNLTFSTLTVSNMSPEDSSIYLCSVEEGGRGRNQPQHFGDGTRLSIL.

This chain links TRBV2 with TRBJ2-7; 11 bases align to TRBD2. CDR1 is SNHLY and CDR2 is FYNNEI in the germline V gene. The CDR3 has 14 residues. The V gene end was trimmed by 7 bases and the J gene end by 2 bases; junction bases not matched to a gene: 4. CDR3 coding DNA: TGTGCCAGCACGACTAGCGGGGCTCCCTACGAGCAGTACTTC. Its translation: CASTTSGAPYEQYF.

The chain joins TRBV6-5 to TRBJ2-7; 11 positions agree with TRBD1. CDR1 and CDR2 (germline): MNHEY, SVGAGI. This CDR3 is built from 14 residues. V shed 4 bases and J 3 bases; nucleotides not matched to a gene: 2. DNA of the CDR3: TGTGCCAGCAGTTCCGGGACAGGGGGCTACGAGCAGTACTTC. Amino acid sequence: CASSSGTGGYEQYF.

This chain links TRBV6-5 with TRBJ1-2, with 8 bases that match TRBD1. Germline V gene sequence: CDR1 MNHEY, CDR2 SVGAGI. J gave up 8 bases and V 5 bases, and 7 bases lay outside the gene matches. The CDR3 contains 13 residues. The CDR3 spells CASSRGTGKGYTF. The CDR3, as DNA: TGTGCCAGCAGTCGGGGGACAGGAAAAGGCTACACCTTC.

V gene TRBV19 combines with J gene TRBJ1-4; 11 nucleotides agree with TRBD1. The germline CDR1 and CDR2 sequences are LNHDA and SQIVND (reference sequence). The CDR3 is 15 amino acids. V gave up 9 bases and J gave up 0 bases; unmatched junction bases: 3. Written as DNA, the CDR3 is TGTGCCAGCCGGGACAGGGGGACAACTAATGAAAAACTGTTTTTT. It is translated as CASRDRGTTNEKLFF.

CDR3 amino acids: CASSVGREGGYTF. The DNA of the CDR3 is TGTGCCAGCAGTGTGGGACGGGAGGGTGGCTACACCTTC. This chain joins TRBV2 and TRBJ1-2; D perhaps matches TRBD1 (5 bases). Per the germline V gene, CDR1 is SNHLY and CDR2 is FYNNEI. The CDR3 length is 13 residues. Trimming removed 4 bases from V and 7 bases from J, with 13 bases in between.

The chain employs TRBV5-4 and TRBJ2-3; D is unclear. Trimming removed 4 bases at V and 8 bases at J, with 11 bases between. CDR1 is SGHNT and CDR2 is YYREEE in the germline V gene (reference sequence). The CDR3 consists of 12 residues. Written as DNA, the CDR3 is TGTGCCAGCAGCCTGGGCTTCGGTACGCAGTATTTT. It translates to CASSLGFGTQYF.

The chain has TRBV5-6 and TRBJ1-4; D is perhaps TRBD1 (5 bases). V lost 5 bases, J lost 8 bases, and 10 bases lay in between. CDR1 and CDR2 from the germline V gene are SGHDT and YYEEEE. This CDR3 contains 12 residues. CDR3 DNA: TGTGCCAGCAGAGGGGTTGAGGAAAAACTGTTTTTT. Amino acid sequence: CASRGVEEKLFF.

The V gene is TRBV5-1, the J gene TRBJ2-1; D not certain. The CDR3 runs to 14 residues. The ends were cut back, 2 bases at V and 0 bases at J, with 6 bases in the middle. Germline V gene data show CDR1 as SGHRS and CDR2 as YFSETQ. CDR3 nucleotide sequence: TGCGCCAGCAGCTTCGAGCGCTCCTACAATGAGCAGTTCTTC. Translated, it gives CASSFERSYNEQFF. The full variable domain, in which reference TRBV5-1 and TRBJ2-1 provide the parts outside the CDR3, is KAGVTQTPRYLIKTRGQQVTLSCSPISGHRSVSWYQQTPGQGLQFLFEYFSETQRNKGNFPGRFSGRQFSNSRSEMNVSTLELGDSALYLCASSFERSYNEQFFGPGTRLTVL.

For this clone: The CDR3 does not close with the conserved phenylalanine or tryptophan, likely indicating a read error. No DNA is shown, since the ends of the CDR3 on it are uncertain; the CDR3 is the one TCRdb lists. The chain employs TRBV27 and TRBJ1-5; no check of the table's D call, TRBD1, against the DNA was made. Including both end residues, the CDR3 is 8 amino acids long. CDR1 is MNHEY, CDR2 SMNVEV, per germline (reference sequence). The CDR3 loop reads CASRPTGN.

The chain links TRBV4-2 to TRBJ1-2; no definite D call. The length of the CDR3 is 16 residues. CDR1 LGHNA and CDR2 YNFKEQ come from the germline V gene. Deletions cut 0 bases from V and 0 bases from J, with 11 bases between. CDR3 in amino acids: CASSQDWNRANYGYTF. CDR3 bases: TGTGCCAGCAGCCAAGATTGGAACAGAGCTAACTATGGCTACACCTTC.

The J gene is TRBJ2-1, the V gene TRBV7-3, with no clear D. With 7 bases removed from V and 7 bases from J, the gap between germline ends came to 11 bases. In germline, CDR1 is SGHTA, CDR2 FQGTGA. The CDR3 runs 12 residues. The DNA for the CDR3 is TGTGCCAGCAAACAGAGTGGGAATGAGCAGTTCTTC. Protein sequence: CASKQSGNEQFF.

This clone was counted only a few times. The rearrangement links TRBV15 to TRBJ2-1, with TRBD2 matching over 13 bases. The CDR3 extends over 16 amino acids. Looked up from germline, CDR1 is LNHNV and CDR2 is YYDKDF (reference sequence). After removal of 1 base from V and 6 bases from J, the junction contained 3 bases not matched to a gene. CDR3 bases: TGTGCCACCAGCAGAGGGACTAGCGGGAGCCCCAATGAGCAGTTCTTC. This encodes CATSRGTSGSPNEQFF.

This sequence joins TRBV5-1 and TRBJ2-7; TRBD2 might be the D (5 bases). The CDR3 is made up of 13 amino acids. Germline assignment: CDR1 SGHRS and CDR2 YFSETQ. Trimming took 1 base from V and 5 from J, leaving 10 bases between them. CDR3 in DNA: TGCGCCAGCAGCTTGTCCCCCGGGGACGAGCAGTACTTC. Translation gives CASSLSPGDEQYF.

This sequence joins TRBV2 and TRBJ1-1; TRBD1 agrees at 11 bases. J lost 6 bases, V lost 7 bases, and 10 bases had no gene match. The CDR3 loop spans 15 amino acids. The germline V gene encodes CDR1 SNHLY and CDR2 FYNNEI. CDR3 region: CASKGTGGLIAEAFF. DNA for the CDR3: TGTGCCAGCAAAGGGACAGGGGGTCTTATCGCTGAAGCTTTCTTT.

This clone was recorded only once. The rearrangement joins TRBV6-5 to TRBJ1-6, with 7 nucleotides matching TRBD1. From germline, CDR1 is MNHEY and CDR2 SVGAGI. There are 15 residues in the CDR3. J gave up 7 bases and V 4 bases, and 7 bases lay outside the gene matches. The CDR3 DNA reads TGTGCCAGCAGTTCCTTCACAGGGGTGAATTCACCCCTCCACTTT. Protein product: CASSSFTGVNSPLHF.

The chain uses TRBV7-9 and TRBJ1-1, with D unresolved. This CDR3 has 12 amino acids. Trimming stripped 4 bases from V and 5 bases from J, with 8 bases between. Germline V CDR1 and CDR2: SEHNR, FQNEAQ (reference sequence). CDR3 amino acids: CASSSPGTEAFF. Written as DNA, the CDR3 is TGTGCCAGCAGCTCACCCGGGACTGAAGCTTTCTTT.

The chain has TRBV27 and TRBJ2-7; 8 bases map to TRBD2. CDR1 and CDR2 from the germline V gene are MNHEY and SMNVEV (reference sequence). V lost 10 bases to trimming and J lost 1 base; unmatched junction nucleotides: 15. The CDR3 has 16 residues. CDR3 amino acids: CANLSGADLGSYEQYF. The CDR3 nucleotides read TGTGCCAACCTTAGCGGGGCCGACCTAGGATCCTACGAGCAGTACTTC.

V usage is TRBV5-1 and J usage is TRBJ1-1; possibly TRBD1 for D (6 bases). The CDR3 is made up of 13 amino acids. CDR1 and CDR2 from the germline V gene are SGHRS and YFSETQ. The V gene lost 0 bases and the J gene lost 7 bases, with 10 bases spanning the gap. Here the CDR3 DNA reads TGCGCCAGCAGCTTGGAACAGGGCCATGAAGCTTTCTTT. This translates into CASSLEQGHEAFF.

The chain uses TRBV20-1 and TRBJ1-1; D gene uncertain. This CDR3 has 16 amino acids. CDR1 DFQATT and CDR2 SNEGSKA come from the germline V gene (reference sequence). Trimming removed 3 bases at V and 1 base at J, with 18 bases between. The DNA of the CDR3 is TGCAGTGCTAGTGCCTCGGGGTTTTGGGAGAACACTGAAGCTTTCTTT. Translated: CSASASGFWENTEAFF.

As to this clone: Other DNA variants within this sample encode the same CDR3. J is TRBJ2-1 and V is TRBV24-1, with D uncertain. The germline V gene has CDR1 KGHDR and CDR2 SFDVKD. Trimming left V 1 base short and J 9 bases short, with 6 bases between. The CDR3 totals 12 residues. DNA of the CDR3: TGTGCCACCAGTGATTTTGGCGGTGAGCAGTTCTTC. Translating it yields CATSDFGGEQFF.

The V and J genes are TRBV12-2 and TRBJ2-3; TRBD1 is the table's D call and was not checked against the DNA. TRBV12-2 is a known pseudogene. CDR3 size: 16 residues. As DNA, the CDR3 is TGTGCAAGTCGCCCCCGTGACAGGGGGGGCACAGATACGCAGTATTTT. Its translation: CASRPRDRGGTDTQYF.

CDR3 protein: CASSPPGGNYGYTF. As DNA, the CDR3 is TGTGCCAGCTCACCACCCGGTGGTAACTATGGCTACACCTTC. This chain joins TRBV18 and TRBJ1-2, with unresolved D. The length of the CDR3 is 14 residues. The germline CDR1 and CDR2 sequences are KGHSH and LQKENI. The germline V and J ends were trimmed by 0 bases and 1 base, with 6 bases remaining between them.

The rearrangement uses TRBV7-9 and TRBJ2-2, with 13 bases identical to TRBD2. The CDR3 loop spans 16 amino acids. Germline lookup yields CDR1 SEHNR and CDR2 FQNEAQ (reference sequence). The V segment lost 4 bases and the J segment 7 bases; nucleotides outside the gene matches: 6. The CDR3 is CASSSGLAGVLGELFF. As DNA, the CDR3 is TGTGCCAGCAGCTCAGGACTAGCGGGAGTGCTCGGGGAGCTGTTTTTT.

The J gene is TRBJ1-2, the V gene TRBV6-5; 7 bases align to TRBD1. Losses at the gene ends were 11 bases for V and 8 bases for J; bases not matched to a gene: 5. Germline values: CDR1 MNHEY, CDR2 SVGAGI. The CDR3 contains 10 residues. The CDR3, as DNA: TGTGCCGCTTACAGGGGCGGCTACACCTTC. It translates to CAAYRGGYTF.

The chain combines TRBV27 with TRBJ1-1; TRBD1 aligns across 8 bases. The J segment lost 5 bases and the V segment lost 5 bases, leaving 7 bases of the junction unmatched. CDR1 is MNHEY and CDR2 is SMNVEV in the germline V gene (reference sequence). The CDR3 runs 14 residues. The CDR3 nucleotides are TGTGCCAGCAGTCTGACAGGGGTTCGTACTGAAGCTTTCTTT. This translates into CASSLTGVRTEAFF.